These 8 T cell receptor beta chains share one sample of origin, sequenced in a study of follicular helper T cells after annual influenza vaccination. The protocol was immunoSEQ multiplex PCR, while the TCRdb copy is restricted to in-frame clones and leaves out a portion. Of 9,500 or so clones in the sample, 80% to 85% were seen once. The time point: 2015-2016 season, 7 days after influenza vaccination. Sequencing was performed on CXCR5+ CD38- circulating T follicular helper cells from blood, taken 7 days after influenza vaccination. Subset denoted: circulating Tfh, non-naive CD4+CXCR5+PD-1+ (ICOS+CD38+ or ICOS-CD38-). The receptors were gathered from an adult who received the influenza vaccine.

This CDR3 reads CSVAQGGTDTQYF. DNA of the CDR3: TGCAGCGTTGCTCAGGGTGGCACAGATACGCAGTATTTT. The J gene is TRBJ2-3, the V gene TRBV29-1, with a tentative D call TRBD1 (5 bases). In germline, CDR1 is SQVTM, CDR2 ANQGSEA. Trimming stripped 4 bases from V and 1 base from J, with 9 bases between. This CDR3 has 13 amino acids.

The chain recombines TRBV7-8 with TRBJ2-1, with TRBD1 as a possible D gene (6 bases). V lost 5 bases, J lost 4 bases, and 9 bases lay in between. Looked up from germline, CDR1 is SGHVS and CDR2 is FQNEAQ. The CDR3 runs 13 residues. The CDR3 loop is CASSQDRYNEQFF. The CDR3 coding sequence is TGTGCCAGCAGCCAGGACAGATACAATGAGCAGTTCTTC.

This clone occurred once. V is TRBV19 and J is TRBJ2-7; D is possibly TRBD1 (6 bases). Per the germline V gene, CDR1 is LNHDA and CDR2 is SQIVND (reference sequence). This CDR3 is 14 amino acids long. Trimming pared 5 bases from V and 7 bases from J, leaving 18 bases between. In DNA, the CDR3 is TGTGCCAGTAGTGCCCGGTGGCAGGGGAGTGAGCAGTACTTC. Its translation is CASSARWQGSEQYF.

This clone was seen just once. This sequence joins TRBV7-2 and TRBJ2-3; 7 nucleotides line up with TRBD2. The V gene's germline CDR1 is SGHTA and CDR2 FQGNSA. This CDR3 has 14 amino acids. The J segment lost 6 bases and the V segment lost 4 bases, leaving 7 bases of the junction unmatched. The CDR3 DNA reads TGTGCCAGCAGCTCTGGACTAGTTGTCGATACGCAGTATTTT. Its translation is CASSSGLVVDTQYF.

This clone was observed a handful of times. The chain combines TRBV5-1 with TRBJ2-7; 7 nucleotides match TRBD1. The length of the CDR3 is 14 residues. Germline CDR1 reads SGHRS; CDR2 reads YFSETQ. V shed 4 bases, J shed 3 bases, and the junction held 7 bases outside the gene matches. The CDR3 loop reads CASSGGQNYYEQYF. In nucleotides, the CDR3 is TGCGCCAGCAGCGGGGGACAGAACTACTACGAGCAGTACTTC.

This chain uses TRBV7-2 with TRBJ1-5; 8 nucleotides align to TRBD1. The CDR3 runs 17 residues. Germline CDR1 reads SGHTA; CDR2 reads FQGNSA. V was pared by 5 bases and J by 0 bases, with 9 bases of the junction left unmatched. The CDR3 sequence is CASSRAPTGVSNQPQHF. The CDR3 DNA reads TGTGCCAGCAGCCGGGCCCCGACAGGGGTTAGCAATCAGCCCCAGCATTTT. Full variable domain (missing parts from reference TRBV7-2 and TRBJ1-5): GAGVSQSPSNKVTEKGKDVELRCDPISGHTALYWYRQSLGQGLEFLIYFQGNSAPDKSGLPSDRFSAERTGGSVSTLTIQRTQQEDSAVYLCASSRAPTGVSNQPQHFGDGTRLSIL.

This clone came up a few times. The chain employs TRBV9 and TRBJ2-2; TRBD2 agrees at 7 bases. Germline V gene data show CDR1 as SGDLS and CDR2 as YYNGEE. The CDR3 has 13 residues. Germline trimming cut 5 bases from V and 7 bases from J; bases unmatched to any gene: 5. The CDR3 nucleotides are TGTGCCAGCAGTCGTCCGGGGGGCGGGGAGCTGTTTTTT. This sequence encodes CASSRPGGGELFF.

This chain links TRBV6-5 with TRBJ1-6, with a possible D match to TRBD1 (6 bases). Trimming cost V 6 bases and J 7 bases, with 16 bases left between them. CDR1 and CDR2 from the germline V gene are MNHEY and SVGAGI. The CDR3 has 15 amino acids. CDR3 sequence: CASRLPGGGNSPLHF. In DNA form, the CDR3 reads TGTGCCAGCAGACTACCGGGGGGCGGGAATTCACCCCTCCACTTT.